The 2 T cell receptor beta chains given below trace back to one sample, sequenced in a study of T cell repertoires in aging, cancer and after chemotherapy. TRB rearrangements spanning V, D and J were amplified using mixed TRB-A/B primers. TCRdb reprocessed the multiplex PCR reads with MiXCR, giving one entry per CDR3 protein. The table lists about 5,000 distinct CDR3 sequences, around 20% of them singletons. TCR beta rearrangements were amplified from peripheral blood genomic DNA. What was sequenced was blood. Receptors were obtained from a human donor with a blood cancer.

Remarks on this clonotype: With a much larger clone just one base away, this may be a read error. This sequence joins TRBV20-1 and TRBJ2-1; D gene unclear. The length of the CDR3 is 13 residues. CDR1 is DFQATT, CDR2 SNEGSKA, per germline (reference sequence). Here the CDR3 DNA reads TGCAGTGTCGGTGGAAGCTCCTACAATGAGCGGTTCTTC. It specifies CSVGGSSYNERFF.

This clonotype is medium-sized. The chain carries TRBV18 and TRBJ1-5; D unclear. V was shortened by 0 bases and J by 4 bases, with 7 bases between the two germline ends. Germline CDR1 is KGHSH and CDR2 is LQKENI. This CDR3 region has 14 residues. The CDR3 loop is CASSPPGVNQPQHF. CDR3 nucleotides: TGTGCCAGCTCACCACCCGGGGTGAATCAGCCCCAGCATTTT.